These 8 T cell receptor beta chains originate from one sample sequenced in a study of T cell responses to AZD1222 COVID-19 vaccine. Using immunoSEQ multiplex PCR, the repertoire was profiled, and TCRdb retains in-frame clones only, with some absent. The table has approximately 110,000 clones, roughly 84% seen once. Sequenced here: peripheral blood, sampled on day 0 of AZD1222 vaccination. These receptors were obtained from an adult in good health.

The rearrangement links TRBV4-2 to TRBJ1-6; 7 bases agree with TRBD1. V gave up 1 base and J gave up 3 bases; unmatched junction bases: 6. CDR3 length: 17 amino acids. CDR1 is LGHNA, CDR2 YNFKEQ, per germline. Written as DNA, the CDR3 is TGTGCCAGCAGCCAAGGGGACAGAACAAACTATAATTCACCCCTCCACTTT. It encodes CASSQGDRTNYNSPLHF.

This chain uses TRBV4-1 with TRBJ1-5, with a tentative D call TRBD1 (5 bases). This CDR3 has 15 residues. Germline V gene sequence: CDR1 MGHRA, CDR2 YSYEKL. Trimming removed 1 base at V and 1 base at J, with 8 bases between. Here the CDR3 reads CASSQVGGSNQPQHF. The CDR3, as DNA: TGCGCCAGCAGCCAAGTCGGGGGAAGCAATCAGCCCCAGCATTTT.

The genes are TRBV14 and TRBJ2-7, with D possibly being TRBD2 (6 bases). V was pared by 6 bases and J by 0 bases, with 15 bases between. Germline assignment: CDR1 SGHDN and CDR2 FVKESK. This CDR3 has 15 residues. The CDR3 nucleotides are TGTGCCAGCAGTCCAATTTGGGACTCCTCCTACGAGCAGTACTTC. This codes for CASSPIWDSSYEQYF. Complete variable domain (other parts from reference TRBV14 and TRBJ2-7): EAGVTQFPSHSVIEKGQTVTLRCDPISGHDNLYWYRRVMGKEIKFLLHFVKESKQDESGMPNNRFLAERTGGTYSTLKVQPAELEDSGVYFCASSPIWDSSYEQYFGPGTRLTVT.

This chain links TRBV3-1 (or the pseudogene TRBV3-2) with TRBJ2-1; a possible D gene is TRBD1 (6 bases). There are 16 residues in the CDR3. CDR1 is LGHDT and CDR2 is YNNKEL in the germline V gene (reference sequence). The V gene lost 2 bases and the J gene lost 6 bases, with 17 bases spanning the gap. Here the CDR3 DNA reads TGTGCCAGCAGCCAACGACAGGTTTCGAACTTCAATGAGCAGTTCTTC. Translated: CASSQRQVSNFNEQFF.

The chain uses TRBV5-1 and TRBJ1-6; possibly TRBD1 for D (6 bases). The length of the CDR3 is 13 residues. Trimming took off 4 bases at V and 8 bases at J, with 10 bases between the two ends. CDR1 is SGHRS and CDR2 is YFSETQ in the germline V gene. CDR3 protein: CASSIRQDSPLHF. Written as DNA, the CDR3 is TGCGCCAGCAGCATACGACAGGATTCACCCCTCCACTTT.

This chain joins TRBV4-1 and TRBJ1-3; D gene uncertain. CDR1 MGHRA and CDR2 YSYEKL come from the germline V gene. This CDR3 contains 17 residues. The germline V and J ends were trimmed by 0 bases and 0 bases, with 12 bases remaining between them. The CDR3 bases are TGCGCCAGCAGCCAAGATCCCCCAAACGCCTCTGGAAACACCATATATTTT. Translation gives CASSQDPPNASGNTIYF.

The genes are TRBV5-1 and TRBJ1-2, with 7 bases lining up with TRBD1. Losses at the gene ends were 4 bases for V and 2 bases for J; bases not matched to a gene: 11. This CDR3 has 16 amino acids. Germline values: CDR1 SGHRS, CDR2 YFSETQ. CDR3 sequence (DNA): TGCGCCAGCAGCAGATGGGACAGAAATTTAAACTATGGCTACACCTTC. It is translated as CASSRWDRNLNYGYTF.

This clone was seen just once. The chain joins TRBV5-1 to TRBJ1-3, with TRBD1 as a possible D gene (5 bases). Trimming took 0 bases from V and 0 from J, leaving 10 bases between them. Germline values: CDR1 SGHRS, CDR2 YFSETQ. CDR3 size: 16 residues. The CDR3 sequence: CASSLGATDSGNTIYF. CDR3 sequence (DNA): TGCGCCAGCAGCTTGGGGGCGACAGACTCTGGAAACACCATATATTTT.